This T cell receptor beta chain comes out of a study of blood T cell repertoires in COVID-19. About the study: Donors in the United States, Italy and Spain gave samples during acute or convalescent COVID-19. Sources were T cells, B-cell-depleted T cells, or PBMCs; the material itself was cDNA or gDNA.

As handled by the study authors: Counts of nucleated cells, estimated from reference gene primer amplification, were obtained. Some clones are missing from TCRdb's copy, which holds only in-frame ones; the method was immunoSEQ multiplex PCR. V, J and clone size are those of that table, while D and trimming were read from the DNA. Here the sample spans some 50,000 clones, roughly 84% being singletons. The TCR sequence derives from a man between 50 and 59 years old with acute or convalescent COVID-19. The specimen was peripheral blood.

In DNA, the CDR3 is TGTGCCAGTAGTAACCGACTAGCGGGCGACTACGAGCAGTACTTC. Protein: CASSNRLAGDYEQYF. The gene calls are TRBV19 and TRBJ2-7; 10 bases align to TRBD2. The CDR3 has 15 amino acids. The V gene's germline CDR1 is LNHDA and CDR2 SQIVND (reference sequence). V dropped 4 bases and J dropped 3; count of bases not matched to a gene: 6.